This TCR beta chain was documented in a study of cytomegalovirus exposure and HLA in healthy donors. General study points: CMV antigen specificity of a few CMV-associated chains was confirmed in vitro.

Researchers ran the PCR with 60 Vbeta and 13 Jbeta primers. Produced via immunoSEQ multiplex PCR; TCRdb's table is partial and in-frame only. The repertoire holds roughly 71,000 clones, approximately 60% seen once, with 2.8% in the top ten. As for this clone: Its specificity is not known.

CDR1 is SNHLY and CDR2 is FYNNEI in the germline V gene. The CDR3 is made up of 11 amino acids. Trimming took off 2 bases at V and 12 bases at J, with 11 bases between the two ends. All the people who gave samples were healthy bone marrow donors. This receptor was obtained from a man aged 25 to 45 in good health and CMV-seronegative. The chain has TRBV2 and TRBJ2-7; D ambiguous. Specimen: PBMCs. CDR3 bases: TGTGCCAGCAGTGAAATAACACCGTGGTACTTC. Translating it yields CASSEITPWYF.